The following is a T cell receptor beta chain sequence with its context. What it binds is unknown. Germline V gene lookup returns CDR1 SEHNR and CDR2 FQNEAQ (reference sequence). This CDR3 has 12 amino acids. Trimming took off 1 base at V and 7 bases at J, with 8 bases between the two ends. The sample belongs to a study of Ad26.COV2.S vaccination and SARS-CoV-2 variants. Overall study: Each vaccinee took Ad26.COV2.S intramuscularly, once or twice 56 days apart. Whole-study results and caveats: Recipients of vaccine and of placebo showed similar breadth of their non-spike TCR repertoires. Ad26.COV2.S recipients had broader spike-specific TCRs (P = 0.0014).

Generated by immunoSEQ multiplex PCR, the TCRdb table keeps only in-frame clones and is missing some. The sample holds 300,000 to 400,000 clones, roughly 87% seen once. As for treatment: roughly 18 received Ad26.COV2.S at low or high dose, single or two shots; 5 received placebo; per-sample allocation not given. The samples date from day 63 after the first vaccine or placebo injection. The source is a person aged 18 to 65 who received the Ad26.COV2.S COVID-19 vaccine or a placebo. The gene calls are TRBV7-9 and TRBJ2-7, with D perhaps TRBD1 (6 bases). Sequences were derived from peripheral blood, sampled in a trial of Ad26.COV2.S vaccine versus placebo. CDR3 nucleotides: TGTGCCAGCAGCTTAGGGGACATTGAGCAGTACTTC. This encodes CASSLGDIEQYF.